This TCR beta chain was retrieved from a study of cytomegalovirus exposure and HLA in healthy donors. With 1 base removed from V and 5 bases from J, the gap between germline ends came to 17 bases. The CDR3 is 16 amino acids. CDR1 and CDR2 (germline): SGHAT, FQNNGV. Vbeta (60) and Jbeta (13) primers were used in the PCR. The assay was immunoSEQ multiplex PCR, and TCRdb's table has in-frame clones only and misses some. The table has 150,000 or so clones, about four fifths seen once. Study outcomes and limitations: The listing of 150 to 200 TCR beta chains classed them as cytomegalovirus-associated. It was reportedly the case that the classifier diagnosed cytomegalovirus status with high specificity and sensitivity. Within an earlier analysis, most TCR beta V segments proved productive either about 87% or about 30% of the time. According to a later analysis, most TCR beta chains associated with CMV appeared HLA-restricted.

This clone was seen more than once but under ten times. Its antigen remains unidentified. The genes are TRBV11-2 and TRBJ2-5; D may be TRBD1 (5 bases). Input material: PBMCs. The receptor's source is a woman aged 45-65 years in good health and CMV-seropositive. The CDR3 DNA sequence: TGTGCCAGCAGCTTAGTGGGTGGGTGGAAGGGGGAGACCCAGTACTTC. Translated: CASSLVGGWKGETQYF.